This T cell receptor beta chain emerged from a study of blood T cell repertoires in COVID-19. This CDR3 contains 15 residues. Per germline, CDR1 LNHNV and CDR2 YYDKDF (reference sequence). V was pared by 7 bases and J by 0 bases, with 5 bases of the junction left unmatched. Clones were read by immunoSEQ multiplex PCR, and TCRdb kept only the in-frame ones, dropping some. The table records roughly 150,000 clones, 65% to 85% of them present only once. The chain couples TRBV15 to TRBJ2-5, with TRBD2 identical over 10 bases. The source material was peripheral blood. The sequence was obtained from a woman aged 50 to 60 with acute or convalescent COVID-19. CDR3 amino acids: CATMITSGDQETQYF. CDR3 nucleotides: TGTGCCACCATGATAACTAGCGGGGACCAAGAGACCCAGTACTTC.